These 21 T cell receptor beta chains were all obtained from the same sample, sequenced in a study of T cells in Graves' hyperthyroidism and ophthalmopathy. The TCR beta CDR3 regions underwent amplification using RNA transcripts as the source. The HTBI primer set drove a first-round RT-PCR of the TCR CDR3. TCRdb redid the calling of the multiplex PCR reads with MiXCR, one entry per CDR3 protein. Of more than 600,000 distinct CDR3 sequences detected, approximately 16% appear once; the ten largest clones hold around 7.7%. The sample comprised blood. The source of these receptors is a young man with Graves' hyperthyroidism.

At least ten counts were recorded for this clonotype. CDR3 residues: CASSDPRRQGRYEQYF. Here the CDR3 DNA reads TGTGCCAGCAGTGACCCTAGGAGACAGGGCCGCTACGAGCAGTACTTC. The V gene is TRBV2, the J gene TRBJ2-7, with 7 bases that match TRBD1. With V trimmed by 3 bases and J by 3 bases, 11 bases remained unmatched. CDR3 length equals 16 residues. Germline V CDR1 and CDR2: SNHLY, FYNNEI.

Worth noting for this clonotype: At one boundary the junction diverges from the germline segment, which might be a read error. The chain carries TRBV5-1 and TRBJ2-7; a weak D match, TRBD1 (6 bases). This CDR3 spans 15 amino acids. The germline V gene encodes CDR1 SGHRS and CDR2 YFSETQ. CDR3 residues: CASSLVQGPSYEQYF. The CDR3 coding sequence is TGTGCCAGCAGCTTGGTCCAGGGGCCGAGCTACGAGCAGTACTTC.

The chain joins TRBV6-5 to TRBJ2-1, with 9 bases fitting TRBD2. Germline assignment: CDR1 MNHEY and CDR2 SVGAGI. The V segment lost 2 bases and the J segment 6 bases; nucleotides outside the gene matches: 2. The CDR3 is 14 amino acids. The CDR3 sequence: CASSYVGLANEQFF. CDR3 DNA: TGTGCCAGCAGTTACGTGGGACTAGCCAATGAGCAGTTCTTC.

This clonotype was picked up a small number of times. The CDR3 spells CSVGSSYEQYF. CDR3 sequence (DNA): TGCAGCGTGGGAAGCTCCTACGAGCAGTACTTC. The rearrangement joins TRBV29-1 to TRBJ2-7; no clear D gene. V gave up 6 bases and J gave up 0 bases, with 6 bases separating them. This CDR3 is built from 11 residues. Germline CDR1 and CDR2: SQVTM and ANQGSEA.

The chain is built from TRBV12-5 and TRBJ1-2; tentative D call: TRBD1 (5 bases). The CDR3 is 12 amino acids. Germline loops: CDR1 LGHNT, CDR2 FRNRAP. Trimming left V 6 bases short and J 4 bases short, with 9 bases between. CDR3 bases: TGTGCTAGTGGAAGGGACTTCTATGGCTACACCTTC. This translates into CASGRDFYGYTF.

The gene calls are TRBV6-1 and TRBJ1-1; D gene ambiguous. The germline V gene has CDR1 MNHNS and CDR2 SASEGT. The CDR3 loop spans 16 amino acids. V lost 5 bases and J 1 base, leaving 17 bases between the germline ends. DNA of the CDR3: TGTGCCAGCAGTTTTGTGTCAGGTAGAGGGAACACTGAAGCTTTCTTT. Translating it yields CASSFVSGRGNTEAFF.

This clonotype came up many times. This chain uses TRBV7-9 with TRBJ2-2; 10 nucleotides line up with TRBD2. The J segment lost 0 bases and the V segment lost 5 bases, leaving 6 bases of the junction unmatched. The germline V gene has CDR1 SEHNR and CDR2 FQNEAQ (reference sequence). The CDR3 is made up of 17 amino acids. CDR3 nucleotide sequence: TGTGCCAGCAGCCGCCTGGGACTAGCGCCGAACACCGGGGAGCTGTTTTTT. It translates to CASSRLGLAPNTGELFF.

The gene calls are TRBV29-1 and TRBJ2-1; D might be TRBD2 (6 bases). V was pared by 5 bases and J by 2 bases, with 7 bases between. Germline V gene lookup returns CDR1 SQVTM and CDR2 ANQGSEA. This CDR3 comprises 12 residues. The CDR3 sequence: CSVPGAYNEQFF. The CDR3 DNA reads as TGCAGCGTTCCGGGGGCCTACAATGAGCAGTTCTTC.

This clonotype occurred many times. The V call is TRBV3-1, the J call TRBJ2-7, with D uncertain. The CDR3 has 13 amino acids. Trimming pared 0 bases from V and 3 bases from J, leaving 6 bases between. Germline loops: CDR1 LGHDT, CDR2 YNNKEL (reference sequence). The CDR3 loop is CASSQELNYEQYF. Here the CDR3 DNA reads TGTGCCAGCAGCCAAGAATTGAACTACGAGCAGTACTTC.

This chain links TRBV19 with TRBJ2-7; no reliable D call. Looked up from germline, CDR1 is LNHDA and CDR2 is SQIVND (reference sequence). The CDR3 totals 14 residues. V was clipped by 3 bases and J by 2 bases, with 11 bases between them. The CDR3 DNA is TGTGCCAGTAGTATGGATGGGCTTCCCTACGAGCAGTACTTC. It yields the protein CASSMDGLPYEQYF.

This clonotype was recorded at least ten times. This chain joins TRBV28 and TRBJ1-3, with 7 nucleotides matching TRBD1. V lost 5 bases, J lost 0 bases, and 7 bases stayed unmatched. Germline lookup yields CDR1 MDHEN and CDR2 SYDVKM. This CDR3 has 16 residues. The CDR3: CASSGTGQSSGNTIYF. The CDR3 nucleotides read TGTGCCAGCAGTGGTACGGGACAGAGCTCTGGAAACACCATATATTTT.

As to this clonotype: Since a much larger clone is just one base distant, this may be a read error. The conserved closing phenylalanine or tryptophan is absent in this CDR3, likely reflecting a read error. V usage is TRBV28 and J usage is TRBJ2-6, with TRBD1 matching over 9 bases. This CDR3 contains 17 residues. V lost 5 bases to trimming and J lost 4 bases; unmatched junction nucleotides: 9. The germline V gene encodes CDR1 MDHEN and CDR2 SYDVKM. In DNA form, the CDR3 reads TGTGCCAGCAGTGCCGGGACAGGGTGGGCCGGGGCCAACGTCCTGACTTTA. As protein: CASSAGTGWAGANVLTL.

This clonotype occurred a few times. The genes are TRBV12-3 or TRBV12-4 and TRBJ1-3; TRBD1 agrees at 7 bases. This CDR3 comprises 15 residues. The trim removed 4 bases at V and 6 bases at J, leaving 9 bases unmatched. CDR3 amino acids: CASSSGQAWENTIYF. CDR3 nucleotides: TGTGCCAGCAGTTCTGGACAGGCCTGGGAAAACACCATATATTTT.

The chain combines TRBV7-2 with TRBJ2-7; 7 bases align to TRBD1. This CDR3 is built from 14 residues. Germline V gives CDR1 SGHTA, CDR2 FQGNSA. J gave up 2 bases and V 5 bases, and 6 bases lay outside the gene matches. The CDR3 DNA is TGTGCCAGCAGCCCGACAGGGAATCCCTACGAGCAGTACTTC. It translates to CASSPTGNPYEQYF.

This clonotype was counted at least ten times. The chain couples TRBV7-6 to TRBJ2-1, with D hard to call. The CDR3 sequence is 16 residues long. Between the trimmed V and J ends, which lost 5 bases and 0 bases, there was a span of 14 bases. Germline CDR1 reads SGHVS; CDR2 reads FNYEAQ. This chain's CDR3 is CASSLPGPLSYNEQFF. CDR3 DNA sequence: TGTGCCAGCAGCCTACCCGGACCCCTCTCCTACAATGAGCAGTTCTTC. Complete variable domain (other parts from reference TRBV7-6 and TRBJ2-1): GAGVSQSPRYKVTKRGQDVALRCDPISGHVSLYWYRQALGQGPEFLTYFNYEAQQDKSGLPNDRFSAERPEGSISTLTIQRTEQRDSAMYRCASSLPGPLSYNEQFFGPGTRLTVL.

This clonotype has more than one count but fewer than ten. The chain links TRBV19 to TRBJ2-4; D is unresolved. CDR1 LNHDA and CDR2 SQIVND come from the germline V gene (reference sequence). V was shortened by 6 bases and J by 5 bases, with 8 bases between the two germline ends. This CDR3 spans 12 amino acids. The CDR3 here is CASSWTQNIQYF. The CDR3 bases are TGTGCCAGTAGCTGGACCCAAAACATTCAGTACTTC.

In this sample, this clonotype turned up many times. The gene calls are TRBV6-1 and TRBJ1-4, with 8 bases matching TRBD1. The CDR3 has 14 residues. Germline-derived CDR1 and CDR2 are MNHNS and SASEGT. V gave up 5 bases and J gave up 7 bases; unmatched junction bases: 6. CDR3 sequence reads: CASSKQGAGEKLFF. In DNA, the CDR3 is TGTGCCAGCAGTAAGCAGGGGGCAGGTGAAAAACTGTTTTTT.

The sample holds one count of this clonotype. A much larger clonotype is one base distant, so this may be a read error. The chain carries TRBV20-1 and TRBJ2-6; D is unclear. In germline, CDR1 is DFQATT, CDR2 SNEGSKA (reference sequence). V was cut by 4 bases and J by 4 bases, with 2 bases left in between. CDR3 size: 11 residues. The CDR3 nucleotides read TGCAGTGCTACAGGGGCCAACGTCCTGACTTTC. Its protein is CSATGANVLTF.

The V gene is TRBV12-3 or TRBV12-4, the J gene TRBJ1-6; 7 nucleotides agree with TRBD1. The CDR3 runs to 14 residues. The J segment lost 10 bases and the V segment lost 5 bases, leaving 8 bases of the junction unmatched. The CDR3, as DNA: TGTGCCAGCAGTCGACAGGGATCGGTCTCACCCCTCCACTTT. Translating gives CASSRQGSVSPLHF.

CDR3 DNA: TGTGCCAGCAGCCAAGTGGGCAGGGAAGGTGGCTACACCTTC. As protein: CASSQVGREGGYTF. The chain is built from TRBV4-2 and TRBJ1-2, with D tentatively TRBD1 (5 bases). Looked up from germline, CDR1 is LGHNA and CDR2 is YNFKEQ. V gave up 1 base and J gave up 7 bases, with 13 bases separating them. There are 14 residues in the CDR3.

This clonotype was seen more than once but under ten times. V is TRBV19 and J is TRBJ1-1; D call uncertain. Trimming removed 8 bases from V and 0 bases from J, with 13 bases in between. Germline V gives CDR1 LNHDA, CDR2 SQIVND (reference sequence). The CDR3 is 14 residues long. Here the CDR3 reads CASRKEGLNTEAFF. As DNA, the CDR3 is TGTGCCAGTCGAAAGGAGGGCCTGAACACTGAAGCTTTCTTT.